Following are 8 T cell receptor beta chains from one sample sequenced in a study of T cells in localized non-small cell lung cancer. Libraries were prepared by immunoSEQ multiplex PCR; TCRdb keeps only in-frame clonotypes and omits some of them. The table lists tens of thousands of clones, roughly 92% of them singletons. The sequencing here drew on peripheral blood, taken before any cancer treatment. These TCRs come from a man aged 40-75 years with stage I lung adenocarcinoma.

The chain carries TRBV5-1 and TRBJ2-7; D uncertain. Germline CDR1 SGHRS, CDR2 YFSETQ. This CDR3 contains 14 residues. Trimming removed 0 bases at V and 3 bases at J, with 10 bases between. DNA of the CDR3: TGCGCCAGCAGCTTGGAGGGTATAAGCTACGAGCAGTACTTC. This gives the protein CASSLEGISYEQYF.

The chain recombines TRBV18 with TRBJ1-2; D remains ambiguous. V lost 6 bases and J 3 bases, leaving 20 bases between the germline ends. The CDR3 loop spans 16 amino acids. CDR1 and CDR2 from the germline V gene are KGHSH and LQKENI. CDR3 sequence: CASSLGPTLTDYGYTF. The CDR3 DNA follows: TGTGCCAGCTCTCTTGGCCCGACCTTAACGGACTATGGCTACACCTTC.

The rearrangement joins TRBV4-3 to TRBJ2-5; 10 positions agree with TRBD2. The CDR3 loop spans 16 amino acids. The V segment lost 0 bases and the J segment 5 bases; nucleotides outside the gene matches: 6. CDR1 and CDR2 from the germline V gene are LGHNA and YSLEER. The CDR3 coding sequence is TGCGCCAGCAGCCAAGATCCTAGCGGGAGCTCGGAGACCCAGTACTTC. It translates to CASSQDPSGSSETQYF.

The rearrangement joins TRBV7-9 to TRBJ2-3; D is possibly TRBD2 (5 bases). V was cut by 5 bases and J by 0 bases, with 12 bases left in between. The germline gives CDR1 SEHNR, CDR2 FQNEAQ (reference sequence). The CDR3 runs 15 residues. The CDR3 is CASSPEGGSTDTQYF. Written as DNA, the CDR3 is TGTGCCAGCAGCCCCGAGGGCGGGAGCACAGATACGCAGTATTTT.

This clone was recorded once. This rearrangement joins TRBV5-1 to TRBJ2-1, with D hard to call. Trimming cost V 2 bases and J 1 base, with 13 bases left between them. The CDR3 sequence is 16 residues long. The germline CDR1 and CDR2 sequences are SGHRS and YFSETQ. The CDR3 DNA follows: TGCGCCAGCAGCTTATGGGCCCAAGAATCCTACAATGAGCAGTTCTTC. It encodes CASSLWAQESYNEQFF.

The rearrangement links TRBV4-2 to TRBJ1-1; TRBD1 agrees at 7 bases. V shed 0 bases, J shed 11 bases, and the junction held 12 bases outside the gene matches. Germline values: CDR1 LGHNA, CDR2 YNFKEQ. The CDR3 is 15 residues long. This CDR3 is CASSQDIGAGGRAFF. The DNA of the CDR3 is TGTGCCAGCAGCCAAGATATTGGGGCAGGGGGTCGGGCTTTCTTT.

The chain carries TRBV4-3 and TRBJ2-5; TRBD2 aligns across 10 bases. This CDR3 contains 17 residues. The ends lost 0 bases at V and 4 bases at J; junction bases unmatched: 8. CDR1 and CDR2 from the germline V gene are LGHNA and YSLEER. CDR3 in amino acids: CASSQDPSGSFPETQYF. In DNA, the CDR3 is TGCGCCAGCAGCCAAGACCCTAGCGGGAGCTTCCCAGAGACCCAGTACTTC.

The rearrangement joins TRBV18 to TRBJ1-3, with D perhaps matching TRBD1 (5 bases). The CDR3 extends over 16 amino acids. Per the germline V gene, CDR1 is KGHSH and CDR2 is LQKENI. V was shortened by 2 bases and J by 0 bases, with 11 bases between the two germline ends. The CDR3 sequence: CASSPINRNSGNTIYF. The CDR3 DNA reads as TGTGCCAGCTCACCAATTAACAGGAACTCTGGAAACACCATATATTTT.